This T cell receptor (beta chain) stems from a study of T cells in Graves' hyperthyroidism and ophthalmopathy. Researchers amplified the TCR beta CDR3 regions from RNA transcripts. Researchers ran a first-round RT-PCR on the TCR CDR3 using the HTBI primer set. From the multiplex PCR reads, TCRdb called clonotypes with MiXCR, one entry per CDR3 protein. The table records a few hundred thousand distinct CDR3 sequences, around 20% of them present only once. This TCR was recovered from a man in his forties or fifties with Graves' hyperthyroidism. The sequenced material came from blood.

CDR3 amino acids: CSSKSGSTNEKLFF. CDR3 in DNA: TGCAGTTCAAAATCCGGGAGCACTAATGAAAAACTGTTTTTT. The J gene is TRBJ1-4, the V gene TRBV20-1; D is unresolved. Trimming stripped 8 bases from V and 2 bases from J, with 15 bases between. The CDR3 covers 14 residues. Germline CDR1 is DFQATT and CDR2 is SNEGSKA (reference sequence).